Below, one TCR delta chain is given with its context. Its matching antigen is unknown. After alphabeta T cell depletion, CD3+ Vdelta1+ Vdelta2- thymocytes were sorted. Between roughly 96% and 99.6% of sorted thymocytes were Vdelta1+. These data originate in a study of Vδ1+ human thymocytes. V lost 6 bases, J lost 3 bases, and 19 bases stayed unmatched. Germline CDR1 TSWWSYY, CDR2 QGS. The CDR3 contains 18 residues. Study-level findings and limits: In the thymus, TRG and TRD repertoires looked highly polyclonal with Gaussian CDR3 lengths. Bulk repertoire data may be misinterpreted because of unexpected Vdelta2 sequences.

Extracted RNA was reverse transcribed into cDNA. Multiplex PCR used pooled V-gene forward primers and a constant-region reverse primer to amplify CDR3s. TCRdb reanalyzed the multiplex PCR reads using CATT. The sample lists 80,000 or so delta-chain clones; approximately 30% were seen once. This TCR derives from a boy younger than two who had congenital heart surgery. The sequencing sample was made of Vdelta1+ gamma-delta thymocytes from the thymus. Subset described: FACS-sorted CD3+ TCRalphabeta- TCRVdelta1+ TCRVdelta2- thymocytes. The chain joins TRDV1 to TRDJ1; 7 nucleotides agree with TRDD3. DNA for the CDR3: TGTGCTCTTGGAATTTGGGGGTCGGGGGATCTTCTCTCCGATAAACTCATCTTT. Its translation: CALGIWGSGDLLSDKLIF.